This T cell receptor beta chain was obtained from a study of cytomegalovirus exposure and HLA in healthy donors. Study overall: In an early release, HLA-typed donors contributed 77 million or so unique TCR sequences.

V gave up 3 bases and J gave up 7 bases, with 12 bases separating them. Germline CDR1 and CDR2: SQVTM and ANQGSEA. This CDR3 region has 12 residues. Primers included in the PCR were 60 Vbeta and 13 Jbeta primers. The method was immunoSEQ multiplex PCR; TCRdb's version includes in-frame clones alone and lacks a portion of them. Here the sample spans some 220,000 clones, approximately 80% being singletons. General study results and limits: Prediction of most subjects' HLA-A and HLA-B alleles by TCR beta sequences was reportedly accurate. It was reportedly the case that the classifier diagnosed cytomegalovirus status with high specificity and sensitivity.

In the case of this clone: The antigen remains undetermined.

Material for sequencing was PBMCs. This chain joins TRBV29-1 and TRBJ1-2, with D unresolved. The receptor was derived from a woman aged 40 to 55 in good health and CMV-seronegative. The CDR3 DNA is TGCAGCGTTGAGGGCCCCAAGGCTGGCTACACCTTC. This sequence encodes CSVEGPKAGYTF.